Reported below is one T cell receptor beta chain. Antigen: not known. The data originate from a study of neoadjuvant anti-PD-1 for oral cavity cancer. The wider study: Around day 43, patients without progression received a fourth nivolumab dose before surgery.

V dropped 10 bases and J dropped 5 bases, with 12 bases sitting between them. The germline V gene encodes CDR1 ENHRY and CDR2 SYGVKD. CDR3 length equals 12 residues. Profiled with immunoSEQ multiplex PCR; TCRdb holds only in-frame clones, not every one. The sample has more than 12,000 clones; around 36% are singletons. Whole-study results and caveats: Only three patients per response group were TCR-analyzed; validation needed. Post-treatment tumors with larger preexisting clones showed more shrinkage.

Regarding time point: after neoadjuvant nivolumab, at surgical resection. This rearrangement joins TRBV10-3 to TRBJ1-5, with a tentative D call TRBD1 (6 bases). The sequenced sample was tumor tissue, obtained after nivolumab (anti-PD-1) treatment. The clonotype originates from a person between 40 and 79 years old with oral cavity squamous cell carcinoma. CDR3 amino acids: CATGQLDQPQHF. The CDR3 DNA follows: TGTGCCACCGGACAGTTGGATCAGCCCCAGCATTTT.